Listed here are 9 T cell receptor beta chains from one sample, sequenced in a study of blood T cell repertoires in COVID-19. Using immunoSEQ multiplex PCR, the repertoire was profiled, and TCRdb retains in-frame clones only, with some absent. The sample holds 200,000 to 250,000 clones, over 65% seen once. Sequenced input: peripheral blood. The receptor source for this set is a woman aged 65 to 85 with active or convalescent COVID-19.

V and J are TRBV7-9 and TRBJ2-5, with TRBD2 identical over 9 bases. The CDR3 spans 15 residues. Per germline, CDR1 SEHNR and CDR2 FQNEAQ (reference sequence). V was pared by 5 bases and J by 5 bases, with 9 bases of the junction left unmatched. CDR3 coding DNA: TGTGCCAGCAGCATCGGGACTAGCTTAAGGGAGACCCAGTACTTC. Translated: CASSIGTSLRETQYF.

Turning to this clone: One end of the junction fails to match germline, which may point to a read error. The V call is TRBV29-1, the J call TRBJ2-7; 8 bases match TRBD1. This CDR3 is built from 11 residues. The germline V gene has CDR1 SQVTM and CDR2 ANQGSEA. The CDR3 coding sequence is TGCAGCGCTGCGCTAGGACAGGGCGTCGCATTC. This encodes CSAALGQGVAF.

CDR3 nucleotides: TGCGCCAGCAGCTTCAGTAGCGGGAACGAAAACATTCAGTACTTC. Its translation is CASSFSSGNENIQYF. This chain uses TRBV5-1 with TRBJ2-4, with 8 bases fitting TRBD2. J gave up 5 bases and V 2 bases, and 6 bases lay outside the gene matches. From germline, CDR1 is SGHRS and CDR2 YFSETQ. The CDR3 loop spans 15 amino acids. The whole variable domain, remainder taken from reference TRBV5-1 and TRBJ2-4, is KAGVTQTPRYLIKTRGQQVTLSCSPISGHRSVSWYQQTPGQGLQFLFEYFSETQRNKGNFPGRFSGRQFSNSRSEMNVSTLELGDSALYLCASSFSSGNENIQYFGAGTRLSVL.

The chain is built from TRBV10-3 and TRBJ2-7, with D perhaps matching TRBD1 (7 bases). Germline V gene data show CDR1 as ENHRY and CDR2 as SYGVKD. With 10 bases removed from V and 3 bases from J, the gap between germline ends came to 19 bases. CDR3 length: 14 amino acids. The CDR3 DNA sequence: TGTGCCACCAGGGGCGGGACAGCGAGCTACGAGCAGTACTTC. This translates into CATRGGTASYEQYF.

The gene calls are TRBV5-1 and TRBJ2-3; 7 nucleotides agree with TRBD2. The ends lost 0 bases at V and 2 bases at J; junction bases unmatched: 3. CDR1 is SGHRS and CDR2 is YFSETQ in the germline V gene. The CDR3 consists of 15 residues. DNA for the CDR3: TGCGCCAGCAGCTTGGCGGGGGGACTCACAGATACGCAGTATTTT. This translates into CASSLAGGLTDTQYF.

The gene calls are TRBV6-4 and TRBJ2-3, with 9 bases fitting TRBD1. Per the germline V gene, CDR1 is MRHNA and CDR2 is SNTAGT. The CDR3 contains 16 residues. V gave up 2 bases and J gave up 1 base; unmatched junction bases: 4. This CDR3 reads CASSDRQGGGTDTQYF. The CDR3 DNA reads TGTGCCAGCAGTGACCGACAGGGGGGGGGCACAGATACGCAGTATTTT.

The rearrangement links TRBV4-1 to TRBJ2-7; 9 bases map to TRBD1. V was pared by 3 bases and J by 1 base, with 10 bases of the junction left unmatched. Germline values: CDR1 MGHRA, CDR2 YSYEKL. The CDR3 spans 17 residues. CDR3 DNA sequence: TGCGCCAGCAGCCATTCCGGGACAGGGATCGGGTCCTACGAGCAGTACTTC. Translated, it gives CASSHSGTGIGSYEQYF.

The CDR3, as DNA: TGTGCCAGCAGCTTAGGCCCCCAGGGACTGGGTGAAGCTTTCTTT. Its protein is CASSLGPQGLGEAFF. The rearrangement uses TRBV7-8 and TRBJ1-1, with a weak D call TRBD1 (5 bases). This CDR3 region has 15 residues. Trimming left V 1 base short and J 7 bases short, with 16 bases between. Germline V gene sequence: CDR1 SGHVS, CDR2 FQNEAQ.

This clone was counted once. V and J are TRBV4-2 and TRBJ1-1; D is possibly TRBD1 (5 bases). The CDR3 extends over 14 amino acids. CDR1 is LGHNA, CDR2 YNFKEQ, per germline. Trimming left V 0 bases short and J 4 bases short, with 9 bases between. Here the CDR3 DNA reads TGTGCCAGCAGCCAAGATTTCGGGGGCACTGAAGCTTTCTTT. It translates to CASSQDFGGTEAFF.